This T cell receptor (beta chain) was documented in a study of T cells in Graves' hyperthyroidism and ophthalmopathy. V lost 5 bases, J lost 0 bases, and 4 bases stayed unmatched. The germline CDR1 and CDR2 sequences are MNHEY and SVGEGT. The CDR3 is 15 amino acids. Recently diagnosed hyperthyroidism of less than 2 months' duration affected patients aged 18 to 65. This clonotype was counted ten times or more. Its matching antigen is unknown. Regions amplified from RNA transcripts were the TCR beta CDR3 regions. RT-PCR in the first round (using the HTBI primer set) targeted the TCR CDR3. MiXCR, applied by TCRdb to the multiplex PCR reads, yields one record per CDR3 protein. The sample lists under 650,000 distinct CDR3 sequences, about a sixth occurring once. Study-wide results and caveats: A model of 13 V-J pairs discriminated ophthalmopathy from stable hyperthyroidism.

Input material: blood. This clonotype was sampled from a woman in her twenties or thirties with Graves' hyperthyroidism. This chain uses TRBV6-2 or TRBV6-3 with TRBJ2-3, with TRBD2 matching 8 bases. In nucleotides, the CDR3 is TGTGCCAGCAGTACCGGGACTAGGAGCACAGATACGCAGTATTTT. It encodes CASSTGTRSTDTQYF.